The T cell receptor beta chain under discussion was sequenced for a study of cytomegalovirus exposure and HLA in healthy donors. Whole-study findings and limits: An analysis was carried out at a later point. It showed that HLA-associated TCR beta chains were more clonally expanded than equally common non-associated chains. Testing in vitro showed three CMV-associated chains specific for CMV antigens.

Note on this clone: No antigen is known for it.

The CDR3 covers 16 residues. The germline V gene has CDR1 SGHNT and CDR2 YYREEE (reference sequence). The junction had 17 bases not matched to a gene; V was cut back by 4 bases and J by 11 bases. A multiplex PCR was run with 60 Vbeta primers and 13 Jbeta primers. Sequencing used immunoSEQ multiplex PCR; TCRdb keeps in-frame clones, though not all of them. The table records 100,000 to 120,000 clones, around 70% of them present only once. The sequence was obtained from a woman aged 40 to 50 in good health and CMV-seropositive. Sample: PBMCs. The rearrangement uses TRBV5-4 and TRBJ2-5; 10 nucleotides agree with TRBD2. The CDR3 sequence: CASSRRTSGASVEQYF. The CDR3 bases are TGTGCCAGCAGCCGGAGGACTAGCGGTGCGTCGGTGGAGCAGTACTTC.